This T cell receptor beta chain was captured in a study of cytomegalovirus exposure and HLA in healthy donors. Study-wide results and caveats: Most TCR sequences were seen very rarely across donors, but some public TCRs occurred in many. A later analysis linked around 17,000 TCR beta sequences to HLA alleles at 0.05 false discovery rate. Reports indicated that the classifier achieved high specificity and sensitivity in diagnosing cytomegalovirus status.

As regards this clone: What it binds is unknown.

Primers: 60 Vbeta forward and 13 Jbeta reverse. Authors' analysis steps: There were 80 million to 95 million unique TCR beta chains by a later count, and around 10 million of them were shared. Data came from immunoSEQ multiplex PCR; TCRdb stores just in-frame clones and leaves some out. V and J calls and clone size are copied from that table; D and trimming were computed from the DNA. Among some 160,000 clones listed, more than 65% were seen once. The CDR3 consists of 15 residues. Looked up from germline, CDR1 is MNHEY and CDR2 is SVGAGI. V lost 0 bases, J lost 9 bases, and 17 bases lay in between. This sequence originates from a woman aged 25 to 45 in good health and CMV-seronegative. The sequencing input was PBMCs. The chain couples TRBV6-5 to TRBJ1-2; D is possibly TRBD1 (5 bases). CDR3 bases: TGTGCCAGCAGTTACTCGACAGTCACACCCTTTAGCTACACCTTC. Protein: CASSYSTVTPFSYTF.